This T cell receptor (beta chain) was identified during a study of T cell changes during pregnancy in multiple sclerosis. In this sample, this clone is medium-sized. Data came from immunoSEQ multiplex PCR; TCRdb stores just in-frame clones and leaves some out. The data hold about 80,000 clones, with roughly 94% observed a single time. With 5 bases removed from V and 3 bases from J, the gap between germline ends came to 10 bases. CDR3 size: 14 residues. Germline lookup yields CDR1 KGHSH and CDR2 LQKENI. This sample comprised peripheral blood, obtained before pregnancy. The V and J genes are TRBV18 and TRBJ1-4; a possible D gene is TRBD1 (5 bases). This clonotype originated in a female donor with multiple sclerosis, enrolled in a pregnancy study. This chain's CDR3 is CASSLRQSNEKLFF. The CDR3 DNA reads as TGTGCCAGCTCATTACGACAGTCTAATGAAAAACTGTTTTTT.